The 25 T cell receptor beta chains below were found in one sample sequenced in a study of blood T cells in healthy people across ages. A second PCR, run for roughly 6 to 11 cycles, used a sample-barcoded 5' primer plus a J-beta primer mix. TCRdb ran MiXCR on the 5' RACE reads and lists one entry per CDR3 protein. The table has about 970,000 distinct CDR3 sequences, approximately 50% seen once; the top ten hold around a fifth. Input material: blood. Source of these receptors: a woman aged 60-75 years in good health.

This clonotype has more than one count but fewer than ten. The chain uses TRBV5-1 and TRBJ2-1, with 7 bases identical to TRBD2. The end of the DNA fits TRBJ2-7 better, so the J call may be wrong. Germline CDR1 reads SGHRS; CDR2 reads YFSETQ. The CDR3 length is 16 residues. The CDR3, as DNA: TGCGCCAGCAGCTTGACTAGCGTATACTCCTACAATGAGCAGTACTTC. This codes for CASSLTSVYSYNEQYF.

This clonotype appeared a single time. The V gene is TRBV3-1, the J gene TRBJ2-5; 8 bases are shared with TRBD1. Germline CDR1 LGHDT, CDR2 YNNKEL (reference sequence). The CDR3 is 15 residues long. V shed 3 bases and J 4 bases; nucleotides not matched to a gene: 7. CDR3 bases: TGTGCCAGCAGCCACCTCCGGACAGGGCGAGAGACCCAGTACTTC. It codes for CASSHLRTGRETQYF.

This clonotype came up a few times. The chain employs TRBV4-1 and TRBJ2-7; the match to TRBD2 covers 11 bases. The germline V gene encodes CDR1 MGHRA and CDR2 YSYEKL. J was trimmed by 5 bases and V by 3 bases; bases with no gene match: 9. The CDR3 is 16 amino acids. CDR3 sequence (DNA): TGCGCCAGCAGCCAGTATACTAGCGGGAGTACCCACGAGCAGTACTTC. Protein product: CASSQYTSGSTHEQYF.

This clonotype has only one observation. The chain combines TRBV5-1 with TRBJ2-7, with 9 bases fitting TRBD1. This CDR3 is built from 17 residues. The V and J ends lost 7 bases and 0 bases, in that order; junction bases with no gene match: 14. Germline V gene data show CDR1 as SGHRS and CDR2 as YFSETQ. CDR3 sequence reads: CASGRTGALRGSYEQYF. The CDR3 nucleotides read TGCGCCAGCGGCCGGACAGGGGCGCTAAGGGGCTCCTACGAGCAGTACTTC. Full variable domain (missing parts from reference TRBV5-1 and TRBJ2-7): KAGVTQTPRYLIKTRGQQVTLSCSPISGHRSVSWYQQTPGQGLQFLFEYFSETQRNKGNFPGRFSGRQFSNSRSEMNVSTLELGDSALYLCASGRTGALRGSYEQYFGPGTRLTVT.

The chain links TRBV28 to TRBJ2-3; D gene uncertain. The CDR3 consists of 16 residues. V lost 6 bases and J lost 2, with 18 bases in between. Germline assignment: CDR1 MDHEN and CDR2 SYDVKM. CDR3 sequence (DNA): TGTGCCAGCAGGAACCTGGTCTTGACATCCACAGATACGCAGTATTTT. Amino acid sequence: CASRNLVLTSTDTQYF.

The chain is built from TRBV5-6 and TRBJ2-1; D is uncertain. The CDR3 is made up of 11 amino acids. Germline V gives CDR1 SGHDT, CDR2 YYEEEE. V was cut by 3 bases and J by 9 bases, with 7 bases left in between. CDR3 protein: CASSWTGEQFF. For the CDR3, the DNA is TGTGCCAGCAGCTGGACGGGTGAGCAGTTCTTC.

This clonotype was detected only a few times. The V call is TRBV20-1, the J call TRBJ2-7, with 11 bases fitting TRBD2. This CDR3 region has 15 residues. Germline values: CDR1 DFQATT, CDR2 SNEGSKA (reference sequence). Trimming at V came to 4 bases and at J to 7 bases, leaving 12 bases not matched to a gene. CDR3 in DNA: TGCAGTGCTACCGGGACTAGCGGAGACGCCTGGGAGCAGTACTTC. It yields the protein CSATGTSGDAWEQYF.

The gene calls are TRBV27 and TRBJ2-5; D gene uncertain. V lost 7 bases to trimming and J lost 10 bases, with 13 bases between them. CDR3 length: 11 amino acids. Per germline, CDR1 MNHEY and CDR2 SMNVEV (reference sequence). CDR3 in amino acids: CASTFGRIQYF. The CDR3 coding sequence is TGTGCCAGCACCTTCGGAAGGATCCAGTACTTC.

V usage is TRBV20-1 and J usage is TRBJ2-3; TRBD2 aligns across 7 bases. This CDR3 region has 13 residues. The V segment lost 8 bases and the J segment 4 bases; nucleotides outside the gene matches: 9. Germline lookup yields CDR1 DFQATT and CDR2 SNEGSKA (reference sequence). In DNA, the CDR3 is TGCAGTATCGGGACTACCATGTCAGATACGCAGTATTTT. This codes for CSIGTTMSDTQYF.

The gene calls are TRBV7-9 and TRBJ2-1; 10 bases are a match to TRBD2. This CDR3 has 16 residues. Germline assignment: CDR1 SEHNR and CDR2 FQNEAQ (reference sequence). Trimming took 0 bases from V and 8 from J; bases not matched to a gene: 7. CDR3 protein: CASSLASGRAGDEQFF. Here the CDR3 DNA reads TGTGCCAGCAGCTTAGCAAGCGGGAGGGCCGGCGATGAGCAGTTCTTC. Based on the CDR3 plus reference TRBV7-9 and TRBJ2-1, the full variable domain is DTGVSQNPRHKITKRGQNVTFRCDPISEHNRLYWYRQTLGQGPEFLTYFQNEAQLEKSRLLSDRFSAERPKGSFSTLEIQRTEQGDSAMYLCASSLASGRAGDEQFFGPGTRLTVL.

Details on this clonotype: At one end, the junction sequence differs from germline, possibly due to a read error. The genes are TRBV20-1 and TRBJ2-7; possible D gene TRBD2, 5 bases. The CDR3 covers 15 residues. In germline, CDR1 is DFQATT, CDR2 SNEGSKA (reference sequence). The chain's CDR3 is CSARSGRLFPYEQYF. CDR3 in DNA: TGCAGTGCTCGCTCAGGCAGACTATTCCCCTATGAGCAGTACTTC.

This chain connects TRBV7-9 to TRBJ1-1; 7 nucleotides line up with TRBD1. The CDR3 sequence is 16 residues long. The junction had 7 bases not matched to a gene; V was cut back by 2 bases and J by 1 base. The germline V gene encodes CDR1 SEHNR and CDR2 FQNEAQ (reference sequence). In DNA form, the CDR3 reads TGTGCCAGCAGCTTAAGGGAGGGGGCTCAGAACACTGAAGCTTTCTTT. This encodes CASSLREGAQNTEAFF.

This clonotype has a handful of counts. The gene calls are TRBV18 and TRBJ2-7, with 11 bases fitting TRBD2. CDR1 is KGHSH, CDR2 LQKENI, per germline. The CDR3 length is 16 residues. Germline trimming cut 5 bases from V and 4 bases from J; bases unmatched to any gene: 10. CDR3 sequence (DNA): TGTGCCAGCTCAACTATAGCGGGAGGGCTAACATACGAGCAGTACTTC. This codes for CASSTIAGGLTYEQYF. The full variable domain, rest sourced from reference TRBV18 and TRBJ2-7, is NAGVMQNPRHLVRRRGQEARLRCSPMKGHSHVYWYRQLPEEGLKFMVYLQKENIIDESGMPKERFSAEFPKEGPSILRIQQVVRGDSAAYFCASSTIAGGLTYEQYFGPGTRLTVT.

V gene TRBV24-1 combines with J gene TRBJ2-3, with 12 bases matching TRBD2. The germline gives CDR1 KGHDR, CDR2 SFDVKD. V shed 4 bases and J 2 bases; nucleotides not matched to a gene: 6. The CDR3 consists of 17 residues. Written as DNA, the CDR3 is TGTGCCACCAGTGAGATCGGACTAGCGGGACTCACAGATACGCAGTATTTT. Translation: CATSEIGLAGLTDTQYF.

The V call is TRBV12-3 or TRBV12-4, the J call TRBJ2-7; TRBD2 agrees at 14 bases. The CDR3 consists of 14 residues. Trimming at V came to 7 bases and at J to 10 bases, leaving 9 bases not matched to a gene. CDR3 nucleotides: TGTGCCAGCAAGACTAGCGGGAGGGTAGGGCCCCAGTACTTC. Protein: CASKTSGRVGPQYF.

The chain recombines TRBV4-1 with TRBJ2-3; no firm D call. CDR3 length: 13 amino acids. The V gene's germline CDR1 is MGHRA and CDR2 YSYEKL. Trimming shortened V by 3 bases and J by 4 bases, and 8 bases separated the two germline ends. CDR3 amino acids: CASSHTSPDTQYF. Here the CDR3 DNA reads TGCGCCAGCAGCCATACCTCCCCAGATACGCAGTATTTT.

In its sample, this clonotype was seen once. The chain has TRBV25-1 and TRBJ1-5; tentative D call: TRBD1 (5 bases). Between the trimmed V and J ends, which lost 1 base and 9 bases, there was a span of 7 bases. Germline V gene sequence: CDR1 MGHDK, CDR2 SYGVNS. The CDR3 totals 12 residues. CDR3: CASSELRGPQHF. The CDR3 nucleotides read TGTGCCAGCAGTGAATTGAGGGGGCCCCAGCATTTT.

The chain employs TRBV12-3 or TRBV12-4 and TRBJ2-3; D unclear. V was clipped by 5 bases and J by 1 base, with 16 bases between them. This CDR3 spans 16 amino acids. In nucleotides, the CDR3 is TGTGCCAGCAGTCCCCAAGGCGGATTTGGCACAGATACGCAGTATTTT. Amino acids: CASSPQGGFGTDTQYF.

The chain's CDR3 is CASSPLVEITDTQYF. The CDR3 DNA follows: TGTGCCAGCAGTCCTCTGGTTGAGATCACAGATACGCAGTATTTT. The chain joins TRBV6-5 to TRBJ2-3, with D unclear. Per germline, CDR1 MNHEY and CDR2 SVGAGI. V lost 5 bases, J lost 2 bases, and 14 bases lay in between. The CDR3 sequence is 15 residues long.

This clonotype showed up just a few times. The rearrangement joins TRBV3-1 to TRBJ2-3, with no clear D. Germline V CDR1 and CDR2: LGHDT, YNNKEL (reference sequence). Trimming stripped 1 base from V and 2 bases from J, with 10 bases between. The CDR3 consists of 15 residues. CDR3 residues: CASSQGRAHTDTQYF. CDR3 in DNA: TGTGCCAGCAGCCAAGGTAGGGCACACACAGATACGCAGTATTTT.

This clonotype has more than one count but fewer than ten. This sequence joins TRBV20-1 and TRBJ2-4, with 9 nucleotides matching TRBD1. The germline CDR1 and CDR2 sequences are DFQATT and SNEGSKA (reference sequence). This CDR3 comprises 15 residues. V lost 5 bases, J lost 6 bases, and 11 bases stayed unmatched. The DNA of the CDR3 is TGCAGTGCTGCCCCGGGACAGGGAAATGTAAACATTCAGTACTTC. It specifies CSAAPGQGNVNIQYF.

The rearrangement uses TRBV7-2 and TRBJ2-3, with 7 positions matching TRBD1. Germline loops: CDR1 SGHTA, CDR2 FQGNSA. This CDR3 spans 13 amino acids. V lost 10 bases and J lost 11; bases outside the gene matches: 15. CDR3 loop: CATSDRMGDRQYF. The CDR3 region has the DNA TGTGCCACCTCGGACAGGATGGGGGACAGGCAGTATTTT.

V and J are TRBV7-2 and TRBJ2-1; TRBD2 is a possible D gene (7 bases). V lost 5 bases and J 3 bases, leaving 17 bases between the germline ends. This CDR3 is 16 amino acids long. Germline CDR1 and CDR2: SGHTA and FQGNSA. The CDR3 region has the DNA TGTGCCAGCAGCCCTAGAGGGGGGGCGGGCTACAATGAGCAGTTCTTC. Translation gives CASSPRGGAGYNEQFF.

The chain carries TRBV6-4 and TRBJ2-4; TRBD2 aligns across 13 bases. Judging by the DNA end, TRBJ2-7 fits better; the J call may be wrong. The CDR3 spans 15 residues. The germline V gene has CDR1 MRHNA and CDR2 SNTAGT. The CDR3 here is CASSDSGLAGSEQYF. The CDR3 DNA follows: TGTGCCAGCAGTGACTCGGGACTAGCGGGAAGCGAGCAGTACTTC.

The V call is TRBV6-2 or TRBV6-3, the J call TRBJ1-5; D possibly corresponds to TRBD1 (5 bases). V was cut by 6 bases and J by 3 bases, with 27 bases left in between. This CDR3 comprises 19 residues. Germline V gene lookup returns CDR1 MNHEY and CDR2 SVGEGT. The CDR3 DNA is TGTGCCAGCAGCTTTACGCAGGTCGGGACCGTACCTATCAATCAGCCCCAGCATTTT. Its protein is CASSFTQVGTVPINQPQHF.